This T cell receptor (beta chain) was found in a study of Graves' ophthalmopathy and Graves' hyperthyroidism. There are a few counts of this clonotype. Its matching antigen is unknown. Germline lookup yields CDR1 DFQATT and CDR2 SNEGSKA (reference sequence). V shed 1 base and J shed 1 base, with 16 bases lying between them. CDR3 length: 17 residues. Study-wide results and limits: Most thyroid-expanded clonotypes exceeding 0.001 frequency were also found in blood.

Transcripts of RNA were the source for amplifying TCR beta CDR3 regions. Second-round multiplex PCR came after first-round RT-PCR with HTBI primers. TCRdb used MiXCR to reprocess the multiplex PCR reads, holding one entry per CDR3 protein. The sample comprises approximately 1.2 million distinct CDR3 sequences, approximately 35% of which are singletons, and over 8.5% rests with the top ten. The TCR originated in an adult man with Graves' hyperthyroidism. V is TRBV20-1 and J is TRBJ2-2; D may be TRBD2 (7 bases). Specimen: peripheral blood or thyroid tissue (not recorded which). DNA of the CDR3: TGCAGTGCTAGAGGGGGGCGGGGGCGACGGAACACCGGGGAGCTGTTTTTT. Translating gives CSARGGRGRRNTGELFF.